These 24 T cell receptor beta chains were all obtained from the same sample, sequenced in a study of radiotherapy plus CTLA-4 blockade in lung cancer. The table came from immunoSEQ multiplex PCR; TCRdb's copy has only in-frame clones and leaves some out. In the table there are 77,000 or so clones, over 65% of which are singletons. The source was peripheral blood, collected from a patient treated with radiotherapy plus ipilimumab. These receptors were taken from a human donor with non-small cell lung cancer whose response to radiotherapy plus ipilimumab could not be evaluated.

The chain has TRBV7-3 and TRBJ2-3, with D tentatively TRBD1 (5 bases). The CDR3 contains 14 residues. Trimming shortened V by 7 bases and J by 4 bases, and 15 bases separated the two germline ends. CDR1 is SGHTA, CDR2 FQGTGA, per germline. CDR3 amino acids: CASTSNQGSDTQYF. The CDR3 nucleotides read TGTGCCAGCACCAGTAATCAGGGTTCAGATACGCAGTATTTT.

The rearrangement links TRBV28 to TRBJ1-6, with 10 positions matching TRBD1. The CDR3 runs 15 residues. V lost 4 bases, J lost 9 bases, and 6 bases stayed unmatched. The V gene's germline CDR1 is MDHEN and CDR2 SYDVKM. The CDR3 sequence: CASSSGQGISSPLHF. The CDR3 region has the DNA TGTGCCAGCAGTTCGGGACAGGGGATCAGTTCACCCCTCCACTTT. Full variable domain (missing parts from reference TRBV28 and TRBJ1-6): DVKVTQSSRYLVKRTGEKVFLECVQDMDHENMFWYRQDPGLGLRLIYFSYDVKMKEKGDIPEGYSVSREKKERFSLILESASTNQTSMYLCASSSGQGISSPLHFGNGTRLTVT.

The gene calls are TRBV7-2 and TRBJ2-3; D gene uncertain. Trimming took 5 bases from V and 6 from J, leaving 9 bases between them. This CDR3 has 12 residues. Germline CDR1 and CDR2: SGHTA and FQGNSA. The CDR3 DNA follows: TGTGCCAGCAGCCTAATTCGGGATACGCAGTATTTT. The encoded protein is CASSLIRDTQYF. The complete variable domain, with remaining parts taken from reference TRBV7-2 and TRBJ2-3, reads GAGVSQSPSNKVTEKGKDVELRCDPISGHTALYWYRQSLGQGLEFLIYFQGNSAPDKSGLPSDRFSAERTGGSVSTLTIQRTQQEDSAVYLCASSLIRDTQYFGPGTRLTVL.

This chain connects TRBV13 to TRBJ2-1, with 7 positions matching TRBD2. The V gene end was trimmed by 3 bases and the J gene end by 7 bases; junction bases not matched to a gene: 6. Germline V lookup: CDR1 PRHDT, CDR2 FYEKMQ (reference sequence). The CDR3 is 14 residues long. CDR3 residues: CASSFYWRENEQFF. The CDR3 coding sequence is TGTGCCAGCAGCTTTTATTGGCGGGAGAATGAGCAGTTCTTC.

The V gene is TRBV5-1, the J gene TRBJ2-1; 7 nucleotides line up with TRBD2. Germline V CDR1 and CDR2: SGHRS, YFSETQ. The CDR3 is 16 residues long. The J segment lost 0 bases and the V segment lost 4 bases, leaving 7 bases of the junction unmatched. CDR3 in DNA: TGCGCCAGCAGCCGGGAGGCGGGCTTCTCCTACAATGAGCAGTTCTTC. Protein sequence: CASSREAGFSYNEQFF.

The chain carries TRBV4-3 and TRBJ1-2; a weak D match, TRBD1 (6 bases). The CDR3 length is 13 residues. The ends were cut back, 2 bases at V and 7 bases at J, with 11 bases in the middle. Germline values: CDR1 LGHNA, CDR2 YSLEER. The CDR3 nucleotides read TGCGCCAGCAGCCAATCCCAGGGGTTTGGCTACACCTTC. As protein: CASSQSQGFGYTF.

V and J are TRBV4-1 and TRBJ1-1; 7 bases align to TRBD1. CDR3 length equals 16 residues. The germline CDR1 and CDR2 sequences are MGHRA and YSYEKL. The junction had 8 bases not matched to a gene; V was cut back by 1 base and J by 3 bases. In DNA, the CDR3 is TGCGCCAGCAGCCAAGTCCCACAGGGGCCATACACTGAAGCTTTCTTT. Its translation is CASSQVPQGPYTEAFF.

The chain joins TRBV30 to TRBJ2-1; D gene unclear. V was shortened by 3 bases and J by 6 bases, with 9 bases between the two germline ends. CDR1 GTSNPN and CDR2 SVGIG come from the germline V gene (reference sequence). The CDR3 has 12 amino acids. The CDR3 bases are TGTGCCTGGAGGGCTGCCCCCAATGAGCAGTTCTTC. Translated: CAWRAAPNEQFF.

This chain uses TRBV27 with TRBJ2-1; no reliable D call. The CDR3 spans 14 residues. V lost 1 base and J lost 6, with 10 bases in between. CDR1 and CDR2 (germline): MNHEY, SMNVEV (reference sequence). The CDR3 region is CASSLFPGPNEQFF. The CDR3 region has the DNA TGTGCCAGCAGTTTATTTCCCGGTCCCAATGAGCAGTTCTTC.

The rearrangement links TRBV7-9 to TRBJ2-2; D gene uncertain. Deletions cut 5 bases from V and 8 bases from J, with 9 bases between. The CDR3 is made up of 12 amino acids. From germline, CDR1 is SEHNR and CDR2 FQNEAQ (reference sequence). The CDR3, as DNA: TGTGCCAGCAGCCACTTCCTAGGGGAGCTGTTTTTT. It is translated as CASSHFLGELFF.

The chain employs TRBV6-4 and TRBJ1-5; tentatively, D is TRBD1 (5 bases). In germline, CDR1 is MRHNA, CDR2 SNTAGT. V shed 3 bases and J shed 5 bases, with 8 bases lying between them. The CDR3 runs 13 residues. In DNA form, the CDR3 reads TGTGCCAGCAGTGAACAGGTTGATCAGCCCCAGCATTTT. Protein sequence: CASSEQVDQPQHF.

This clone is classed as medium-sized. The V gene is TRBV7-9, the J gene TRBJ2-7; possible D gene TRBD2, 6 bases. The CDR3 length is 12 residues. The germline V and J ends were trimmed by 8 bases and 7 bases, with 15 bases remaining between them. CDR1 SEHNR and CDR2 FQNEAQ come from the germline V gene (reference sequence). CDR3 amino acids: CASGGFREEQYF. CDR3 bases: TGTGCCAGCGGGGGGTTTCGGGAGGAGCAGTACTTC.

J is TRBJ1-1 and V is TRBV9, with 7 positions matching TRBD1. Germline CDR1 SGDLS, CDR2 YYNGEE. V lost 4 bases, J lost 1 base, and 4 bases stayed unmatched. This CDR3 contains 14 residues. The CDR3 region has the DNA TGTGCCAGCAGCTTTGGGACAGAGAACACTGAAGCTTTCTTT. Its translation: CASSFGTENTEAFF.

V gene TRBV9 combines with J gene TRBJ2-7, with D possibly TRBD2 on 5 matching bases. Trimming left V 3 bases short and J 3 bases short, with 16 bases between. CDR1 is SGDLS, CDR2 YYNGEE, per germline. CDR3 size: 15 residues. CDR3 residues: CASSASPGSVYEQYF. In nucleotides, the CDR3 is TGTGCCAGCAGCGCTAGCCCGGGATCCGTCTACGAGCAGTACTTC.

The chain has TRBV6-1 and TRBJ2-4, with 8 nucleotides matching TRBD1. Looked up from germline, CDR1 is MNHNS and CDR2 is SASEGT. After removal of 5 bases from V and 5 bases from J, the junction contained 5 bases not matched to a gene. The CDR3 has 14 residues. The CDR3, as DNA: TGTGCCAGCAGTCCCCCAGGGGGCCAAAACATTCAGTACTTC. It specifies CASSPPGGQNIQYF.

The V gene is TRBV7-9, the J gene TRBJ2-2; TRBD1 matches 8 bases. Unmatched junction bases numbered 8, after V lost 5 bases and J lost 0 bases. The germline CDR1 and CDR2 sequences are SEHNR and FQNEAQ (reference sequence). This CDR3 spans 17 amino acids. The CDR3 is CASSPPDRATNTGELFF. CDR3 DNA sequence: TGTGCCAGCAGCCCCCCGGACAGGGCCACGAACACCGGGGAGCTGTTTTTT.

This clone occurred a few times. The genes are TRBV7-2 and TRBJ2-5, with 9 bases aligning to TRBD2. The CDR3 contains 15 residues. The V and J ends lost 6 bases and 5 bases, in that order; junction bases with no gene match: 10. Germline V gives CDR1 SGHTA, CDR2 FQGNSA. This chain's CDR3 is CASSSTWLAGETQYF. As DNA, the CDR3 is TGTGCCAGCAGTTCCACATGGCTAGCGGGGGAGACCCAGTACTTC. The whole variable domain, filled in from reference TRBV7-2 and TRBJ2-5, reads GAGVSQSPSNKVTEKGKDVELRCDPISGHTALYWYRQSLGQGLEFLIYFQGNSAPDKSGLPSDRFSAERTGGSVSTLTIQRTQQEDSAVYLCASSSTWLAGETQYFGPGTRLLVL.

V is TRBV6-1 and J is TRBJ2-7, with TRBD1 matching over 7 bases. The CDR3 sequence is 14 residues long. Germline lookup yields CDR1 MNHNS and CDR2 SASEGT. V lost 2 bases, J lost 7 bases, and 8 bases stayed unmatched. CDR3 in amino acids: CASSELDRTGEQYF. The CDR3 nucleotides read TGTGCCAGCAGTGAATTGGACAGGACGGGAGAGCAGTACTTC.

The V gene is TRBV6-5, the J gene TRBJ1-1; 7 positions match TRBD1. Losses at the gene ends were 5 bases for V and 7 bases for J; bases not matched to a gene: 10. Germline assignment: CDR1 MNHEY and CDR2 SVGAGI. This CDR3 spans 14 amino acids. CDR3 sequence (DNA): TGTGCCAGCAGTCGCGACAGGGTAAATAATGAAGCTTTCTTT. Translated: CASSRDRVNNEAFF.

The chain carries TRBV2 and TRBJ2-7, with 8 bases that match TRBD2. Germline trimming cut 2 bases from V and 3 bases from J; bases unmatched to any gene: 15. The CDR3 length is 18 residues. Germline V gives CDR1 SNHLY, CDR2 FYNNEI. In DNA, the CDR3 is TGTGCCAGCAGTGAAAGGGGGAGACTAGCGAAGGGGTTCTACGAGCAGTACTTC. Amino acid sequence: CASSERGRLAKGFYEQYF.

The V and J genes are TRBV4-3 and TRBJ1-2, with a possible D match to TRBD1 (5 bases). Trimming stripped 0 bases from V and 0 bases from J, with 8 bases between. CDR1 is LGHNA and CDR2 is YSLEER in the germline V gene. The CDR3 consists of 15 residues. As DNA, the CDR3 is TGCGCCAGCAGCCAAGAAGGGGATTCTAACTATGGCTACACCTTC. This gives the protein CASSQEGDSNYGYTF.

This chain uses TRBV9 with TRBJ1-2; D is uncertain. The CDR3 consists of 14 residues. Germline V gives CDR1 SGDLS, CDR2 YYNGEE. Trimming stripped 0 bases from V and 4 bases from J, with 10 bases between. CDR3 sequence reads: CASSVVGSSYGYTF. For the CDR3, the DNA is TGTGCCAGCAGCGTAGTGGGCAGTTCCTATGGCTACACCTTC.

The chain carries TRBV2 and TRBJ1-2; TRBD1 is a possible D gene (5 bases). V was shortened by 4 bases and J by 2 bases, with 8 bases between the two germline ends. The CDR3 has 13 residues. Germline CDR1 SNHLY, CDR2 FYNNEI. CDR3 sequence reads: CASSVDSNYGYTF. DNA for the CDR3: TGTGCCAGCAGTGTTGACAGCAACTATGGCTACACCTTC.

This clone turned up a few times. Here the CDR3 DNA reads TGTGCCTGGAGCGAGGGACAGCTTAGCACAGATACGCAGTATTTT. It encodes CAWSEGQLSTDTQYF. The chain joins TRBV30 to TRBJ2-3; 7 bases line up with TRBD1. Looked up from germline, CDR1 is GTSNPN and CDR2 is SVGIG (reference sequence). There are 15 residues in the CDR3. V was pared by 3 bases and J by 0 bases, with 6 bases of the junction left unmatched. Full variable domain (missing parts from reference TRBV30 and TRBJ2-3): SQTIHQWPATLVQPVGSPLSLECTVEGTSNPNLYWYRQAAGRGLQLLFYSVGIGQISSEVPQNLSASRPQDRQFILSSKKLLLSDSGFYLCAWSEGQLSTDTQYFGPGTRLTVL.